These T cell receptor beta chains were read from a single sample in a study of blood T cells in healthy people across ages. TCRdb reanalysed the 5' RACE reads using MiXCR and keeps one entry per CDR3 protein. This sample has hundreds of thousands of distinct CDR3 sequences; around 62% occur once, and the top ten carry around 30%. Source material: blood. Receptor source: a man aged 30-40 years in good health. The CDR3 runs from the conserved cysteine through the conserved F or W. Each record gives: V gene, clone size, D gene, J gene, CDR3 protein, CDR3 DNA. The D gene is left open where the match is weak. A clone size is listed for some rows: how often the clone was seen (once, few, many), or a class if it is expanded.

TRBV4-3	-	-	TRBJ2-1	CASSHSRGITANEQFF	TGCGCCAGCAGCCACTCTAGGGGGATCACGGCGAATGAGCAGTTCTTC
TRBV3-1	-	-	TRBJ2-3	CASSQGGVDTDTQYF	TGTGCCAGCAGCCAAGGGGGCGTGGACACAGATACGCAGTATTTT
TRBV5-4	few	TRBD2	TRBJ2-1	CASSLGGGGSYNEQFF	TGTGCCAGCAGCTTGGGCGGCGGGGGCTCCTACAATGAGCAGTTCTTC
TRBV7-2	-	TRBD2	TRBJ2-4	CAGSLSSGGEFIQYF	TGTGCCGGCAGCTTGTCCAGCGGGGGGGAGTTCATTCAGTACTTC
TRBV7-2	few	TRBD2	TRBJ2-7	CASSYLAVYEQYF	TGTGCCAGCAGCTACCTAGCGGTCTACGAGCAGTACTTC
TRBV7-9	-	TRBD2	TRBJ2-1	CASSRTLAVSYNEQFF	TGTGCCAGCAGCCGAACACTAGCGGTTAGCTACAATGAGCAGTTCTTC
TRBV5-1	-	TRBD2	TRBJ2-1	CASSLSSLAGGYNEQFF	TGCGCCAGCAGCTTGAGTTCCCTAGCGGGGGGGTACAATGAGCAGTTCTTC
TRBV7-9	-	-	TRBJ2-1	CASSSVADNEQFF	TGTGCCAGCAGCTCGGTGGCCGACAATGAGCAGTTCTTC
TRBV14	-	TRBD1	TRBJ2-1	CASSQDRQGKGAREQFF	TGTGCCAGCAGCCAAGATCGACAGGGAAAAGGGGCTCGTGAGCAGTTCTTC
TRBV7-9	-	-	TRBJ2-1	CASSLWAGVETQFF	TGTGCCAGCAGCTTATGGGCAGGGGTTGAGACCCAGTTCTTC
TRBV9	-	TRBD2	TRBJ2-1	CASSPAGAGRDEQFF	TGTGCCAGCAGCCCCGCCGGAGCGGGGAGGGATGAGCAGTTCTTC
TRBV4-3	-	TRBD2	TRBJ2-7	CASSRTAGTSAFYEQYF	TGCGCCAGCAGTCGAACCGCCGGGACTAGCGCTTTCTACGAGCAGTACTTC
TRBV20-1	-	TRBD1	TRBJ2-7	CSATTGLSYEQYF	TGCAGTGCTACGACAGGGCTCTCATACGAGCAGTACTTC
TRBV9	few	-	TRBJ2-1	CASSEGGLPFNEQFF	TGTGCCAGCAGCGAGGGGGGATTACCCTTTAATGAGCAGTTCTTC
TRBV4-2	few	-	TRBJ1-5	CASSQEEGMENQPQHF	TGTGCCAGCAGCCAAGAGGAGGGGATGGAGAATCAGCCCCAGCATTTT
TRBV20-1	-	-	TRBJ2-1	CSARAWAHEQFF	TGCAGTGCTAGAGCCTGGGCCCATGAGCAGTTCTTC
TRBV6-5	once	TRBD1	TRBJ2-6	CASSYPRDSYSGANVLTF	TGTGCCAGCAGTTACCCAAGGGACAGCTATTCTGGGGCCAACGTCCTGACTTTC
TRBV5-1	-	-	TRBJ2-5	CASSLDWGDQGLQETQYF	TGCGCCAGCAGCCTCGACTGGGGTGACCAGGGGCTCCAAGAGACCCAGTACTTC
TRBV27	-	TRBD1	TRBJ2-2	CASSLFTGVTGELFF	TGTGCCAGCAGTTTATTTACAGGGGTAACCGGGGAGCTGTTTTTT
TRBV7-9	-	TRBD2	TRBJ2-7	CASSDGLAARDEQYF	TGTGCCAGCAGCGACGGACTAGCGGCCCGGGACGAGCAGTACTTC
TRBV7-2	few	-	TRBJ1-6	CASSLEQSSYNSPLHF	TGTGCCAGCAGCTTAGAACAGAGCTCCTATAATTCACCCCTCCACTTT
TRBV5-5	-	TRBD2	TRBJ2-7	CASSSTSGANEQYF	TGTGCCAGCAGCTCGACTAGCGGGGCAAACGAGCAGTACTTC
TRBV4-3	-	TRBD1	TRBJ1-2	CASSQEGQANYGYTF	TGCGCCAGCAGCCAAGAGGGACAGGCAAACTATGGCTACACCTTC
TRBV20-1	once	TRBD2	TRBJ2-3	CSARDLAGAHTDTQYF	TGCAGTGCTAGAGACTTAGCGGGGGCCCACACAGATACGCAGTATTTT
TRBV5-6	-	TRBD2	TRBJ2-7	CASSLFGGGPSWAYF	TGTGCCAGCAGCTTGTTCGGCGGGGGACCCTCTTGGGCGTACTTC
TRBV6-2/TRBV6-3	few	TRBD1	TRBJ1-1	CASSRYRGTEAFF	TGTGCCAGCAGTCGCTACAGGGGCACTGAAGCTTTCTTT
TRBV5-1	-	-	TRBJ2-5	CASNPGNYNRETQYF	TGCGCCAGTAATCCAGGCAATTACAACCGAGAGACCCAGTACTTC
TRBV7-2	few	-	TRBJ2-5	CASSADSETQYF	TGTGCCAGCAGCGCCGACTCAGAGACCCAGTACTTC
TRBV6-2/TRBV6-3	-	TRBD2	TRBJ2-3	CASGPLAGGPDTQYF	TGTGCCAGCGGACCACTAGCGGGGGGACCAGATACGCAGTATTTT
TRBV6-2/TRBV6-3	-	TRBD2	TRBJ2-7	CASSQGLARSYEQYF	TGTGCCAGCAGTCAAGGACTAGCGAGATCCTACGAGCAGTACTTC
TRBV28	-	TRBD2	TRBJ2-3	CASSLDTSGGLSDTQYF	TGTGCCAGCAGTTTGGATACTAGCGGGGGTCTTTCAGATACGCAGTATTTT
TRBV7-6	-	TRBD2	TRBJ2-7	CASSSGGGLPYEQYF	TGTGCCAGCAGCTCGGGGGGGGGCTTGCCCTACGAGCAGTACTTC
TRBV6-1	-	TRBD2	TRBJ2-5	CASSVTSGGFQETQYF	TGTGCCAGCAGTGTCACTAGCGGGGGATTTCAAGAGACCCAGTACTTC
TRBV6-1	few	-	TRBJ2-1	CASRMAGSYNEQFF	TGTGCCAGCAGGATGGCGGGGTCCTACAATGAGCAGTTCTTC
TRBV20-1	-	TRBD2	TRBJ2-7	CSSTSGGPNSYEQYF	TGCAGTTCTACTAGCGGGGGGCCCAATTCCTACGAGCAGTACTTC
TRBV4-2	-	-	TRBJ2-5	CASSQERSEAGRTQYF	TGTGCCAGCAGCCAAGAAAGGTCTGAGGCAGGGCGGACCCAGTACTTC
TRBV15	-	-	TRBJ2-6	CATSEPQAGTGANVLTF	TGTGCCACCAGCGAACCACAGGCGGGAACTGGGGCCAACGTCCTGACTTTC
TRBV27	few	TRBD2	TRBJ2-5	CASSLLAGGEQYF	TGTGCCAGCAGTTTACTAGCGGGGGGTGAGCAGTACTTC
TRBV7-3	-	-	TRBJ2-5	CASSPGGTATETQYF	TGTGCCAGCAGCCCAGGCGGCACGGCGACAGAGACCCAGTACTTC
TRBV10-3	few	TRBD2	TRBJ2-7	CAISEETSGGLSSYEQYF	TGTGCCATCAGTGAGGAGACTAGCGGGGGCCTAAGCTCCTACGAGCAGTACTTC
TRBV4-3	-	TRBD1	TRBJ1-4	CASSQAQGAVNEKLFF	TGCGCCAGCAGCCAAGCTCAGGGGGCTGTGAATGAAAAACTGTTTTTT
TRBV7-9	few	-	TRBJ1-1	CASSLVPGRMNTEAFF	TGTGCCAGCAGCTTAGTACCGGGACGGATGAACACTGAAGCTTTCTTT
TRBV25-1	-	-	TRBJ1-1	CASSELGLATEAFF	TGTGCCAGCAGTGAACTAGGTTTGGCAACTGAAGCTTTCTTT
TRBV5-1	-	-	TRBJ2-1	CTSSQGLGNEQFF	TGCACCAGCAGCCAGGGCCTGGGGAATGAGCAGTTCTTC
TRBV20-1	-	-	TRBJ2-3	CSARRSVDTQYF	TGCAGTGCTAGACGGTCCGTAGATACGCAGTATTTT
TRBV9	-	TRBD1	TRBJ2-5	CASSGEKTGGGETQYF	TGTGCCAGCAGCGGAGAGAAGACAGGGGGCGGCGAGACCCAGTACTTC
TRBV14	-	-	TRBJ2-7	CASSQGVPPYEQYF	TGTGCCAGCAGCCAAGGGGTTCCACCCTACGAGCAGTACTTC
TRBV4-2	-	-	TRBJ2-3	CASSQGAGPPPRTDTQYF	TGTGCCAGCAGCCAAGGGGCCGGGCCCCCTCCCCGCACAGATACGCAGTATTTT
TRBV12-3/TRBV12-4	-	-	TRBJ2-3	CASSFPREDTQYF	TGTGCCAGCAGCTTCCCCAGGGAGGATACGCAGTATTTT
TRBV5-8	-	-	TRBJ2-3	CASSLGSSSTDTQYF	TGTGCCAGCAGCTTGGGCAGTTCTAGCACAGATACGCAGTATTTT
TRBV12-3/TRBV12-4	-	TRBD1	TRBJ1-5	CASQPGQGGQPQHF	TGTGCCAGCCAACCGGGACAGGGCGGCCAGCCCCAGCATTTT
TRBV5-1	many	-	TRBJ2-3	CASSKAELSDTQYF	TGCGCCAGCAGCAAGGCGGAGTTATCAGATACGCAGTATTTT
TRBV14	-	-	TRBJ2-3	CASSQDLGHLSTDTQYF	TGTGCCAGCAGCCAAGATCTGGGGCACCTAAGCACAGATACGCAGTATTTT
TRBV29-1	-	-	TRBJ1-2	CSVEEIYGYTF	TGCAGCGTTGAGGAAATCTATGGCTACACCTTC
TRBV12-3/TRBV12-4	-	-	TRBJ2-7	CASSYSGRTEQYF	TGTGCCAGCAGTTATTCGGGCAGAACCGAGCAGTACTTC